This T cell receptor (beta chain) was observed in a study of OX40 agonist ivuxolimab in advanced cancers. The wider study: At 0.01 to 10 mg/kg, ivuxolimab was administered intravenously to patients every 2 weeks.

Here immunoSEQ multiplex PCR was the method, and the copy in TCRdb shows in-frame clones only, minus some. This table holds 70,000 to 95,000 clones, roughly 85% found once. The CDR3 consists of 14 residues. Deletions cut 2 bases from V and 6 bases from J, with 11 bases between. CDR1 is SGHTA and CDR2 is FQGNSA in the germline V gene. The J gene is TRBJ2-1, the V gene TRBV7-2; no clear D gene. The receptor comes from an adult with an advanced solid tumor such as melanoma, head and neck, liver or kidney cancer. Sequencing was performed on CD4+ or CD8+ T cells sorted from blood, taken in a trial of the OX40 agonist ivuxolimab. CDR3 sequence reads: CASSLNWPSNEQFF. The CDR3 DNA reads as TGTGCCAGCAGCTTAAATTGGCCCAGCAATGAGCAGTTCTTC.